Shown below are 28 T cell receptor beta chains from a single sample sequenced in a study of T cells in Graves' hyperthyroidism and ophthalmopathy. Amplified TCR beta CDR3 regions came from RNA transcripts. The HTBI set primed first-round TCR CDR3 RT-PCR. MiXCR, applied by TCRdb to the multiplex PCR reads, yields one record per CDR3 protein. The sample has roughly 380,000 distinct CDR3 sequences; 15% to 20% are singletons. Sequences were obtained from blood. These receptors were collected from a woman in her thirties or forties with Graves' ophthalmopathy.

This clonotype has at least ten counts. The chain carries TRBV20-1 and TRBJ2-7; 7 bases map to TRBD1. From germline, CDR1 is DFQATT and CDR2 SNEGSKA (reference sequence). Germline trimming cut 5 bases from V and 4 bases from J; bases unmatched to any gene: 2. The CDR3 covers 11 residues. As DNA, the CDR3 is TGCAGTGCTGGGACAGAGTACGAGCAGTACTTC. Its protein is CSAGTEYEQYF.

This clonotype was counted many times. V is TRBV27 and J is TRBJ2-7; D is possibly TRBD2 (6 bases). The V end lost 0 bases, the J end lost 0 bases, and 12 bases lay between the germline ends. This CDR3 comprises 16 residues. From germline, CDR1 is MNHEY and CDR2 SMNVEV (reference sequence). CDR3 nucleotide sequence: TGTGCCAGCAGTTTATCGAGTCTAGCGTTCTCCTACGAGCAGTACTTC. Amino acids: CASSLSSLAFSYEQYF.

This clonotype has a count of ten or more. The CDR3 region has the DNA TGTGCCAGCAGTGAAAAGGGGATCTACGAGCAGTACTTC. It specifies CASSEKGIYEQYF. The chain recombines TRBV6-1 with TRBJ2-7; maybe TRBD1 (5 bases). There are 13 residues in the CDR3. Trimming left V 2 bases short and J 3 bases short, with 8 bases between. Germline V gives CDR1 MNHNS, CDR2 SASEGT.

This clonotype showed up many times. The genes are TRBV4-1 and TRBJ2-5, with 7 nucleotides matching TRBD2. Losses at the gene ends were 3 bases for V and 5 bases for J; bases not matched to a gene: 9. Germline CDR1 reads MGHRA; CDR2 reads YSYEKL. This CDR3 has 15 amino acids. CDR3 in amino acids: CASSQIGLVGETQYF. As DNA, the CDR3 is TGCGCCAGCAGCCAGATCGGACTAGTGGGGGAGACCCAGTACTTC.

This clonotype was seen repeatedly, ten times or more. V is TRBV28 and J is TRBJ2-7, with TRBD1 identical over 10 bases. The CDR3 sequence is 15 residues long. Per germline, CDR1 MDHEN and CDR2 SYDVKM. With V trimmed by 3 bases and J by 4 bases, 6 bases remained unmatched. The CDR3 protein is CASSFPADRGYEQYF. In DNA, the CDR3 is TGTGCCAGCAGTTTCCCCGCGGACAGGGGGTACGAGCAGTACTTC.

This clonotype showed up many times. The chain employs TRBV7-9 and TRBJ2-5, with D perhaps TRBD2 (5 bases). Trimming stripped 0 bases from V and 2 bases from J, with 16 bases between. This CDR3 is built from 17 residues. Germline V gene sequence: CDR1 SEHNR, CDR2 FQNEAQ (reference sequence). CDR3 sequence (DNA): TGTGCCAGCAGCTTAGCGTTGAATGGCCGGGGTCAAGAGACCCAGTACTTC. Translation: CASSLALNGRGQETQYF.

This clonotype showed up many times. The chain couples TRBV20-1 to TRBJ2-7, with TRBD2 matching over 7 bases. Germline V CDR1 and CDR2: DFQATT, SNEGSKA (reference sequence). V lost 4 bases and J lost 1; bases outside the gene matches: 10. The CDR3 loop spans 15 amino acids. For the CDR3, the DNA is TGCAGTGCTATTAAAGCGGGAATACCATCCTACGAGCAGTACTTC. Translated: CSAIKAGIPSYEQYF.

This clonotype was counted at least ten times. The genes are TRBV2 and TRBJ2-7; TRBD1 matches 7 bases. From germline, CDR1 is SNHLY and CDR2 FYNNEI. The CDR3 is 13 amino acids. With 10 bases clipped from V and 3 bases from J, the junction kept 9 bases outside the gene matches. DNA for the CDR3: TGTGCCACCCGGCCGACAGGGATCTACGAGCAGTACTTC. Its translation is CATRPTGIYEQYF.

In its sample, this clonotype was seen many times. The chain has TRBV20-1 and TRBJ2-5; D is unclear. Germline loops: CDR1 DFQATT, CDR2 SNEGSKA (reference sequence). Trimming shortened V by 1 base and J by 5 bases, and 8 bases separated the two germline ends. This CDR3 is built from 12 residues. The CDR3 protein is CSARAGRETQYF. The CDR3 coding sequence is TGCAGTGCTAGAGCTGGCCGGGAGACCCAGTACTTC.

This clonotype appeared many times. The chain has TRBV5-1 and TRBJ2-7, with D possibly being TRBD1 or TRBD2 (5 bases each). Per germline, CDR1 SGHRS and CDR2 YFSETQ. The CDR3 is made up of 15 amino acids. Trimming took off 0 bases at V and 1 base at J, with 11 bases between the two ends. CDR3 in DNA: TGCGCCAGCAGCTTGGGTAAGGGACCTTCCTACGAGCAGTACTTC. Residues: CASSLGKGPSYEQYF.

This clonotype was detected many times. The rearrangement uses TRBV30 and TRBJ1-1, with a possible D match to TRBD1 (6 bases). The germline V gene has CDR1 GTSNPN and CDR2 SVGIG (reference sequence). The CDR3 sequence is 14 residues long. V lost 2 bases, J lost 0 bases, and 10 bases lay in between. CDR3 region: CAWSKGVMNTEAFF. The CDR3 DNA reads as TGTGCCTGGAGTAAGGGGGTCATGAACACTGAAGCTTTCTTT. Full variable domain (rest looked up from reference TRBV30 and TRBJ1-1): SQTIHQWPATLVQPVGSPLSLECTVEGTSNPNLYWYRQAAGRGLQLLFYSVGIGQISSEVPQNLSASRPQDRQFILSSKKLLLSDSGFYLCAWSKGVMNTEAFFGQGTRLTVV.

The CDR3 DNA sequence: TGCGCCAGCAGCCTCGGACAGGGGTCGGCGAACACTGAAGCTTTCTTT. Its translation is CASSLGQGSANTEAFF. The chain is built from TRBV5-1 and TRBJ1-1; 9 bases fit TRBD1. V was clipped by 4 bases and J by 1 base; unmatched bases: 8. The germline CDR1 and CDR2 sequences are SGHRS and YFSETQ. The CDR3 runs 16 residues.

This chain connects TRBV6-2 or TRBV6-3 to TRBJ2-1; 10 bases are a match to TRBD2. The germline V gene has CDR1 MNHEY and CDR2 SVGEGT. V lost 2 bases and J lost 8; bases outside the gene matches: 6. The CDR3 contains 15 residues. The CDR3 spells CASSYVASGSYEQFF. CDR3 DNA sequence: TGTGCCAGCAGTTACGTGGCTAGCGGGAGTTATGAGCAGTTCTTC.

This clonotype was seen many times. The chain has TRBV7-2 and TRBJ2-4, with unresolved D. V lost 0 bases and J 6 bases, leaving 15 bases between the germline ends. The CDR3 loop spans 16 amino acids. The germline CDR1 and CDR2 sequences are SGHTA and FQGNSA. The CDR3 here is CASSLAQSNWGNIQYF. CDR3 DNA sequence: TGTGCCAGCAGCTTAGCGCAGAGCAACTGGGGAAACATTCAGTACTTC. Using reference TRBV7-2 and TRBJ2-4 for the parts outside the CDR3, the full variable domain is GAGVSQSPSNKVTEKGKDVELRCDPISGHTALYWYRQSLGQGLEFLIYFQGNSAPDKSGLPSDRFSAERTGGSVSTLTIQRTQQEDSAVYLCASSLAQSNWGNIQYFGAGTRLSVL.

This clonotype was observed many times. The rearrangement uses TRBV6-4 and TRBJ1-5, with a tentative D call TRBD1 (5 bases). The CDR3 has 13 residues. Germline V gene data show CDR1 as MRHNA and CDR2 as SNTAGT. V gave up 4 bases and J gave up 5 bases, with 9 bases separating them. CDR3 nucleotide sequence: TGTGCCAGCAGTGCCGGGGGGGATCAGCCCCAGCATTTT. It yields the protein CASSAGGDQPQHF.

V usage is TRBV20-1 and J usage is TRBJ2-7; 8 positions match TRBD2. Trimming took 3 bases from V and 2 from J; bases not matched to a gene: 6. The germline CDR1 and CDR2 sequences are DFQATT and SNEGSKA (reference sequence). This CDR3 region has 14 residues. CDR3 coding DNA: TGCAGTGCTAGCGATCGGGGGGGGCCCTACGAGCAGTACTTC. It codes for CSASDRGGPYEQYF.

At least ten counts were recorded for this clonotype. The gene calls are TRBV28 and TRBJ2-5; D remains ambiguous. CDR1 and CDR2 from the germline V gene are MDHEN and SYDVKM. V was pared by 6 bases and J by 2 bases, with 13 bases between. The CDR3 loop spans 14 amino acids. CDR3 nucleotides: TGTGCCAGCAGCTTACCGCAGGAACAAGAGACCCAGTACTTC. Its protein product is CASSLPQEQETQYF.

This clonotype was recorded many times. The V call is TRBV5-1, the J call TRBJ2-2; TRBD1 might be the D (5 bases). Germline lookup yields CDR1 SGHRS and CDR2 YFSETQ. V was trimmed by 0 bases and J by 3 bases, leaving 21 bases between them. The CDR3 has 19 amino acids. The CDR3 sequence is CASSLAFSAGHTDTGELFF. The DNA of the CDR3 is TGCGCCAGCAGCTTGGCCTTTTCCGCAGGGCACACGGACACCGGGGAGCTGTTTTTT.

This clonotype appeared many times. The chain carries TRBV29-1 and TRBJ2-7; D unclear. In germline, CDR1 is SQVTM, CDR2 ANQGSEA. V shed 5 bases and J shed 1 base, with 12 bases lying between them. The CDR3 runs to 13 residues. As DNA, the CDR3 is TGCAGCGTTCTTAGAGGACCGTCCTACGAGCAGTACTTC. Residues: CSVLRGPSYEQYF.

This clonotype has at least ten counts. The chain couples TRBV12-3 or TRBV12-4 to TRBJ2-7; 9 bases are shared with TRBD1. This CDR3 is built from 15 residues. V was clipped by 6 bases and J by 4 bases; unmatched bases: 10. CDR3 sequence (DNA): TGTGCCAGCAGGGTAACCGGGACAGGGCGTTACGAGCAGTACTTC. Its protein is CASRVTGTGRYEQYF.

This clonotype showed up many times. This chain uses TRBV2 with TRBJ1-1, with D perhaps matching TRBD1 (6 bases). The CDR3 spans 12 residues. Germline V gives CDR1 SNHLY, CDR2 FYNNEI. V was shortened by 5 bases and J by 8 bases, with 12 bases between the two germline ends. The CDR3 spells CASSRGQTEAFF. The CDR3 region has the DNA TGTGCCAGCAGTCGAGGACAGACCGAAGCTTTCTTT.

This chain connects TRBV7-9 to TRBJ2-7; 7 nucleotides match TRBD2. V lost 8 bases and J lost 0; bases outside the gene matches: 7. There are 14 residues in the CDR3. Germline CDR1 is SEHNR and CDR2 is FQNEAQ (reference sequence). In DNA, the CDR3 is TGTGCCAGCGGCGCAACTAGCGACTCCTACGAGCAGTACTTC. Translating it yields CASGATSDSYEQYF.

There are many counts of this clonotype. This rearrangement joins TRBV29-1 to TRBJ1-5, with TRBD1 matching 9 bases. The CDR3 sequence is 14 residues long. Germline values: CDR1 SQVTM, CDR2 ANQGSEA. The V gene end was trimmed by 4 bases and the J gene end by 7 bases; junction bases not matched to a gene: 8. CDR3 region: CSVGGGQGGQPQHF. CDR3 bases: TGCAGCGTTGGGGGGGGACAGGGAGGACAGCCCCAGCATTTT. Drawing the rest from reference TRBV29-1 and TRBJ1-5, the complete variable domain is SAVISQKPSRDICQRGTSLTIQCQVDSQVTMMFWYRQQPGQSLTLIATANQGSEATYESGFVIDKFPISRPNLTFSTLTVSNMSPEDSSIYLCSVGGGQGGQPQHFGDGTRLSIL.

About this clonotype: Being one base from a much bigger clone, this may be a read error. The chain has TRBV7-2 and TRBJ2-7; no reliable D call. The CDR3 length is 12 residues. The germline V gene has CDR1 SGHTA and CDR2 FQGNSA. CDR3 nucleotide sequence: TGTGCCAGCGGCTTACATAGGCTCGAGCAGTACTTC. It is translated as CASGLHRLEQYF.

At least ten counts were recorded for this clonotype. One junction end does not reproduce the germline sequence, and a read error may be involved. The CDR3 DNA is TGTGTCAGCAGCCGGACGGATCAAGAGACCCAGTACTTC. Its translation is CVSSRTDQETQYF. The chain combines TRBV6-1 with TRBJ2-5; D is undetermined. Per the germline V gene, CDR1 is MNHNS and CDR2 is SASEGT. The CDR3 runs to 13 residues.

This clonotype came up many times. This sequence joins TRBV19 and TRBJ1-5; the D is unclear. The germline V and J ends were trimmed by 5 bases and 0 bases, with 14 bases remaining between them. Germline loops: CDR1 LNHDA, CDR2 SQIVND (reference sequence). This CDR3 has 16 residues. CDR3 DNA: TGTGCCAGTAGTGCACTTGACCCGAATAGCAATCAGCCCCAGCATTTT. Its protein product is CASSALDPNSNQPQHF.

This clonotype was detected ten times or more. The chain is built from TRBV7-8 and TRBJ2-5; 7 positions match TRBD2. The CDR3 has 17 amino acids. V was clipped by 5 bases and J by 2 bases; unmatched bases: 14. Germline loops: CDR1 SGHVS, CDR2 FQNEAQ. The DNA for the CDR3 is TGTGCCAGCAGCCCGGGCGGGACGGGAGGATCACAAGAGACCCAGTACTTC. Encoded protein: CASSPGGTGGSQETQYF. The full variable domain, its missing parts supplied by reference TRBV7-8 and TRBJ2-5, is GAGVSQSPRYKVAKRGQDVALRCDPISGHVSLFWYQQALGQGPEFLTYFQNEAQLDKSGLPSDRFFAERPEGSVSTLKIQRTQQEDSAVYLCASSPGGTGGSQETQYFGPGTRLLVL.

There are many counts of this clonotype. The V gene is TRBV20-1, the J gene TRBJ1-5, with 8 bases identical to TRBD1. From germline, CDR1 is DFQATT and CDR2 SNEGSKA (reference sequence). V gave up 3 bases and J gave up 4 bases; unmatched junction bases: 5. There are 14 residues in the CDR3. The CDR3 reads CSASSRQGNQPQHF. CDR3 in DNA: TGCAGTGCTAGTTCTCGACAGGGGAATCAGCCCCAGCATTTT.